Following are 20 T cell receptor beta chains from one sample sequenced in a study of blood T cell repertoires in COVID-19. Measured with immunoSEQ multiplex PCR; TCRdb has only the in-frame clones, and not every one. This table holds over 50,000 clones, approximately 83% found once. Material: peripheral blood. All receptors come from a human donor in a cohort sampled during active COVID-19.

Only one count was recorded for this clone. The V gene is TRBV29-1, the J gene TRBJ2-2; D is uncertain. Trimming cost V 4 bases and J 7 bases, with 10 bases left between them. Germline loops: CDR1 SQVTM, CDR2 ANQGSEA. The CDR3 consists of 12 residues. In nucleotides, the CDR3 is TGCAGCGTTGTTGGCCCCCTCGGGGAGCTGTTTTTT. Residues: CSVVGPLGELFF.

V and J are TRBV5-3 and TRBJ2-1; 8 bases match TRBD2. TRBV5-3 carries the ORF label, with uncertain function. The V gene end was trimmed by 6 bases and the J gene end by 7 bases; junction bases not matched to a gene: 9. CDR3 length: 14 residues. CDR3 nucleotides: TGTGCCAGAATTGGGAAGCGGGAGCGGAATGAGCAGTTCTTC. This codes for CARIGKRERNEQFF.

CDR3 DNA sequence: TGTGCCAGCAGCCAAGGCATAGCTAGCACAGATACGCAGTATTTT. Protein sequence: CASSQGIASTDTQYF. This chain connects TRBV4-2 to TRBJ2-3; no firm D call. V was pared by 1 base and J by 0 bases, with 8 bases between. The V gene's germline CDR1 is LGHNA and CDR2 YNFKEQ. The CDR3 runs 15 residues.

The chain links TRBV10-3 to TRBJ1-5; a possible D gene is TRBD1 (5 bases). Looked up from germline, CDR1 is ENHRY and CDR2 is SYGVKD. This CDR3 has 14 residues. V lost 0 bases and J 7 bases, leaving 10 bases between the germline ends. The CDR3 protein is CAISESTGEQPQHF. The CDR3 DNA follows: TGTGCCATCAGTGAGTCAACAGGCGAGCAGCCCCAGCATTTT.

The chain joins TRBV27 to TRBJ2-7; 7 bases are shared with TRBD1. Germline lookup yields CDR1 MNHEY and CDR2 SMNVEV (reference sequence). V shed 5 bases, J shed 0 bases, and the junction held 7 bases outside the gene matches. The CDR3 runs to 15 residues. CDR3 DNA: TGTGCCAGCAGTCCCCGGACAGGAGCCTCCTACGAGCAGTACTTC. Residues: CASSPRTGASYEQYF.

The V and J genes are TRBV7-9 and TRBJ2-5; D is perhaps TRBD2 (5 bases). Germline assignment: CDR1 SEHNR and CDR2 FQNEAQ (reference sequence). Trimming pared 5 bases from V and 5 bases from J, leaving 12 bases between. This CDR3 is 13 amino acids long. This chain's CDR3 is CASSMLTTETQYF. As DNA, the CDR3 is TGTGCCAGCAGCATGCTGACTACGGAGACCCAGTACTTC.

This clone was seen only a few times. J is TRBJ2-7 and V is TRBV6-4; 8 bases agree with TRBD1. Losses at the gene ends were 8 bases for V and 3 bases for J; bases not matched to a gene: 9. The CDR3 loop spans 14 amino acids. The germline gives CDR1 MRHNA, CDR2 SNTAGT. The CDR3 loop reads CASWGTGMIYEQYF. The CDR3 nucleotides are TGTGCCAGCTGGGGGACAGGAATGATCTACGAGCAGTACTTC.

This rearrangement joins TRBV10-3 to TRBJ2-1; tentative D call: TRBD2 (8 bases). V lost 8 bases and J 3 bases, leaving 41 bases between the germline ends. Per germline, CDR1 ENHRY and CDR2 SYGVKD. The CDR3 loop spans 23 amino acids. For the CDR3, the DNA is TGTGCCATCGGGAACCGGGACAGATCCCCTAGCGGGCCTCAGACGGGTTTCTACAATGAGCAGTTCTTC. This codes for CAIGNRDRSPSGPQTGFYNEQFF.

The J gene is TRBJ2-5, the V gene TRBV7-9; 15 bases are a match to TRBD2. The length of the CDR3 is 16 residues. Germline CDR1 SEHNR, CDR2 FQNEAQ (reference sequence). V gave up 5 bases and J gave up 3 bases; unmatched junction bases: 4. In nucleotides, the CDR3 is TGTGCCAGCAGCGCTGGACTAGCGGGAGGGAAAGAGACCCAGTACTTC. Protein: CASSAGLAGGKETQYF.

The genes are TRBV27 and TRBJ1-4; D gene unclear. The CDR3 covers 14 residues. Trimming cost V 3 bases and J 4 bases, with 9 bases left between them. Germline V lookup: CDR1 MNHEY, CDR2 SMNVEV (reference sequence). DNA for the CDR3: TGTGCCAGCAGTTTTGGGCCCGTTAATGAAAAACTGTTTTTT. This gives the protein CASSFGPVNEKLFF.

This rearrangement joins TRBV27 to TRBJ1-5; unclear D gene. Germline V gene lookup returns CDR1 MNHEY and CDR2 SMNVEV (reference sequence). Between the trimmed V and J ends, which lost 1 base and 3 bases, there was a span of 16 bases. The CDR3 extends over 17 amino acids. CDR3 loop: CASSLYSAGSPNQPQHF. As DNA, the CDR3 is TGTGCCAGCAGTTTATATTCGGCAGGATCCCCCAATCAGCCCCAGCATTTT.

This sequence joins TRBV11-3 and TRBJ2-2, with 10 bases aligning to TRBD2. Per the germline V gene, CDR1 is SGHNT and CDR2 is YENEEA. J gave up 5 bases and V 0 bases, and 3 bases lay outside the gene matches. The CDR3 extends over 16 amino acids. The CDR3: CASSLEASGRTGELFF. DNA of the CDR3: TGTGCCAGCAGCTTAGAGGCTAGCGGGAGAACCGGGGAGCTGTTTTTT. Complete variable domain (other parts from reference TRBV11-3 and TRBJ2-2): EAGVVQSPRYKIIEKKQPVAFWCNPISGHNTLYWYLQNLGQGPELLIRYENEEAVDDSQLPKDRFSAERLKGVDSTLKIQPAELGDSAVYLCASSLEASGRTGELFFGEGSRLTVL.

The chain couples TRBV6-2 or TRBV6-3 to TRBJ2-7, with 10 bases identical to TRBD2. CDR3 size: 15 residues. Germline CDR1 is MNHEY and CDR2 is SVGEGT. The trim removed 4 bases at V and 2 bases at J, leaving 5 bases unmatched. CDR3 DNA: TGTGCCAGCAGTTCTAGCGGGGGAGGGACCTACGAGCAGTACTTC. Its protein product is CASSSSGGGTYEQYF.

The J gene is TRBJ1-6, the V gene TRBV4-2; maybe TRBD1 (5 bases). Germline loops: CDR1 LGHNA, CDR2 YNFKEQ. V dropped 1 base and J dropped 7 bases, with 11 bases sitting between them. This CDR3 is built from 15 residues. The CDR3 DNA follows: TGTGCCAGCAGCCAAGCCCGACAGTCAAATTCACCCCTCCACTTT. Protein product: CASSQARQSNSPLHF.

This chain links TRBV5-1 with TRBJ2-1; D perhaps matches TRBD1 (6 bases). Germline CDR1 and CDR2: SGHRS and YFSETQ. With 2 bases removed from V and 8 bases from J, the gap between germline ends came to 14 bases. There are 14 residues in the CDR3. The CDR3 spells CASSFWDKAHEQFF. The CDR3 coding sequence is TGCGCCAGCAGCTTTTGGGACAAGGCCCATGAGCAGTTCTTC. Drawing the rest from reference TRBV5-1 and TRBJ2-1, the complete variable domain is KAGVTQTPRYLIKTRGQQVTLSCSPISGHRSVSWYQQTPGQGLQFLFEYFSETQRNKGNFPGRFSGRQFSNSRSEMNVSTLELGDSALYLCASSFWDKAHEQFFGPGTRLTVL.

The chain couples TRBV5-4 to TRBJ2-7, with 9 bases identical to TRBD2. Germline V gene sequence: CDR1 SGHNT, CDR2 YYREEE (reference sequence). The junction had 7 bases not matched to a gene; V was cut back by 4 bases and J by 2 bases. The CDR3 has 15 amino acids. CDR3 sequence: CASSLGLAGAYEQYF. CDR3 bases: TGTGCCAGCAGCCTCGGGTTAGCGGGAGCCTACGAGCAGTACTTC.

This clone came up a few times. The genes are TRBV5-4 and TRBJ2-7; 9 bases line up with TRBD2. This CDR3 is built from 15 residues. CDR1 is SGHNT, CDR2 YYREEE, per germline (reference sequence). V was pared by 4 bases and J by 4 bases, with 9 bases of the junction left unmatched. The CDR3 DNA follows: TGTGCCAGCAGCCCCCGGGCTAGCGGGGCATACGAGCAGTACTTC. As protein: CASSPRASGAYEQYF.

The V and J genes are TRBV18 and TRBJ2-1; possibly TRBD1 for D (6 bases). The germline CDR1 and CDR2 sequences are KGHSH and LQKENI. The length of the CDR3 is 14 residues. Trimming took 3 bases from V and 9 from J, leaving 15 bases between them. CDR3 residues: CASSPLLQGFEQFF. Written as DNA, the CDR3 is TGTGCCAGCTCACCCCTTTTACAGGGCTTTGAGCAGTTCTTC.

The V call is TRBV7-9, the J call TRBJ2-1; D is perhaps TRBD1 (6 bases). This CDR3 has 14 residues. Trimming left V 6 bases short and J 0 bases short, with 9 bases between. From germline, CDR1 is SEHNR and CDR2 FQNEAQ (reference sequence). Here the CDR3 DNA reads TGTGCCAGCAGTCCAGGGGCCTCCTACAATGAGCAGTTCTTC. Translation gives CASSPGASYNEQFF.

V gene TRBV7-2 combines with J gene TRBJ2-7, with 8 bases matching TRBD2. The length of the CDR3 is 16 residues. CDR1 is SGHTA and CDR2 is FQGNSA in the germline V gene. The junction had 13 bases not matched to a gene; V was cut back by 5 bases and J by 4 bases. CDR3 bases: TGTGCCAGCAGCCTCAGGGGAAGCCGGGAGGGTTACGAGCAGTACTTC. It yields the protein CASSLRGSREGYEQYF.